This T cell receptor (beta chain) is drawn from a study of shared clonotypes between healthy human individuals. Trimming took off 0 bases at V and 0 bases at J, with 10 bases between the two ends. CDR3 size: 16 residues. Germline V CDR1 and CDR2: SGHRS, YFSETQ. In this sample, this clone turned up many times. Original handling: Junction-only sequences without quality scores came from ImmunoSEQ, so filtering differed. Libraries were prepared by immunoSEQ multiplex PCR; TCRdb keeps only in-frame clonotypes and omits some of them. The V and J calls and clone size are taken from that table; D and trimming were inferred from the DNA. Here the sample spans over 850,000 clones, approximately 80% being singletons.

Source material: memory CD4+ T cells from PBMCs. Subset defined: CD45RA-negative fraction. The J gene is TRBJ1-3, the V gene TRBV5-1; D not resolved. This TCR derives from a young man in good health. Some clones in this sample may be carry-over from other donors' samples. CDR3: CASSLGLRDSGNTIYF. The CDR3 DNA reads TGCGCCAGCAGCTTGGGATTACGGGACTCTGGAAACACCATATATTTT.